The clone carrying this T cell receptor beta chain was observed a few times. Its matching antigen is unknown. Combining a sample-barcoded 5' primer with a J-beta primer mix, a second PCR ran for about 7 to 11 cycles. One entry per CDR3 protein, called by TCRdb with MiXCR from the 5' RACE reads. The sample carries around 520,000 distinct CDR3 sequences, about 27% recorded once. These data belong to a study of blood T cells in healthy people across ages. Whole-study findings and limits: It was the long-lived donors that had more naive CD4+ cells and higher diversity than aged donors.

Germline V CDR1 and CDR2: WNHNN, SYGVQD (reference sequence). The CDR3 runs 14 residues. Losses at the gene ends were 3 bases for V and 6 bases for J; bases not matched to a gene: 6. Another study also made use of these data, one on T cells of mothers and their children.

The clonotype was recovered from a boy between 2 and 10 years old in good health. Sequencing was carried out using blood. This chain uses TRBV10-1 with TRBJ2-7; TRBD1 aligns across 9 bases. DNA for the CDR3: TGCGCCAGCAGTGACTCCGGGACAGGGTCCGAGCAGTACTTC. It translates to CASSDSGTGSEQYF.